The T cell receptor beta chain described here comes from a study of Graves' ophthalmopathy and Graves' hyperthyroidism. TCR beta CDR3 regions were amplified from RNA transcripts. An initial RT-PCR round employing HTBI primers preceded a second-round multiplex PCR. TCRdb itself ran the multiplex PCR reads through MiXCR, one entry per CDR3 protein. The sample carries about 500,000 distinct CDR3 sequences, approximately 37% recorded once. Trimming stripped 8 bases from V and 1 base from J, with 8 bases between. The germline gives CDR1 SQVTM, CDR2 ANQGSEA. This CDR3 is built from 11 residues. This clonotype was counted ten times or more.

The source of this sequence is an adult man with Graves' hyperthyroidism. Sequenced sample: peripheral blood or thyroid tissue (not recorded which). The chain employs TRBV29-1 and TRBJ1-2; no clear D gene. The DNA for the CDR3 is TGCAGCCATACAGATAACTATGGCTACACCTTC. It translates to CSHTDNYGYTF.